This TCR beta chain was retrieved from a study of T cell repertoires in cytomegalovirus infection. TCRdb itself ran the reads through MiXCR, one entry per CDR3 protein. The sample consists of approximately 250,000 distinct CDR3 sequences, around 6.6% of them appearing once. The length of the CDR3 is 12 residues. The junction had 4 bases not matched to a gene; V was cut back by 4 bases and J by 10 bases. The V gene's germline CDR1 is SGHVS and CDR2 FNYEAQ. This clonotype was seen repeatedly, ten times or more. The antigen is unknown. The study's findings and limits: CMV-specific HLA-C-restricted TCR beta clonotypes dominated the ex vivo response. The cumulative frequency of public TCR beta families distinguished individuals who carried CMV together with the relevant HLA.

The sequencing sample was made of PBMCs. The rearrangement uses TRBV7-6 and TRBJ2-1, with 7 nucleotides matching TRBD2. The TCR comes from a human donor in good health (CMV status not recorded). Some clones in this sample may be carry-over from other donors' samples. CDR3 loop: CASSSTGGEQFF. The CDR3 DNA reads as TGTGCCAGCAGCTCTACCGGGGGGGAGCAGTTCTTC.